This T cell receptor (beta chain) emerged from a study of radiation and T cells in renal cell carcinoma. Turning to the study itself: Nephrectomy followed 15 Gy stereotactic body radiation by 4 weeks.

This CDR3 contains 15 residues. V lost 4 bases to trimming and J lost 0 bases, with 13 bases between them. Germline CDR1 reads SGHRS; CDR2 reads YFSETQ. The time point was: blood 2 weeks post-SBRT. Treatment in this sample: 15 Gy SBRT to primary tumor, nephrectomy 4 weeks later. The protocol was immunoSEQ multiplex PCR, while the TCRdb copy is restricted to in-frame clones and leaves out a portion. The sample lists some 130,000 clones, roughly 77% occurring once. V and J are TRBV5-1 and TRBJ1-1; a weak D match, TRBD1 (6 bases). The sequence was obtained from a woman aged 55-75 years with renal cell carcinoma. Sequences were derived from blood, sampled from a patient whose treatment included radiotherapy and nephrectomy. CDR3 nucleotide sequence: TGCGCCAGCAGCACAGACGGACAGTTGAACACTGAAGCTTTCTTT. Translating gives CASSTDGQLNTEAFF.